A few counts support the clone carrying this T cell receptor beta chain. Its specificity is not known. This specimen belongs to a study of naive and memory T cell subsets. Cells stained for CD3, CD4, CD8, CD45RA, CD27 and viability were sorted into four CD45RA/CD27 subsets. Both TRBC1 and TRBC2 were covered by a beta constant-region primer of two equimolar oligonucleotides. Each CDR3 protein is one row after TCRdb ran MiXCR on the UMI-ligation and nested PCR reads. This table holds about 85,000 distinct CDR3 sequences, approximately 14% found once. General observations from the study: Between naive and memory subsets, TCR abundance power law exponents differed.

The receptor was isolated from a human donor in good health. The sequencing input was central memory CD4+ T cells from blood.

CDR3 sequence: CASSRSGSRSTDTQYF. The CDR3 DNA follows: TGTGCCAGCTCCCGCTCCGGGAGTAGAAGCACAGATACGCAGTATTTT. The chain links TRBV18 to TRBJ2-3; D is perhaps TRBD2 (6 bases). This CDR3 is built from 16 residues. The germline gives CDR1 KGHSH, CDR2 LQKENI. Trimming cost V 6 bases and J 0 bases, with 16 bases left between them.